This T cell receptor beta chain originates from a study of blood T cell repertoires in COVID-19 (dated by TCRdb to the early 2020s). Regarding the complete study: Samples covering the acute and convalescent phases of COVID-19 were provided by collaborators in the United States, Italy and Spain. A de-identified subject ID, COVID-19 status, age in years and sex were almost always included in the sample metadata. The repertoires were made available in a free public database intended to serve as a resource for research on the immune response to SARS-CoV-2. The material from the prospective study consisted of cDNA or gDNA derived from T cells, B-cell-depleted T cells, or PBMCs. The samples were drawn from the first 160 participants of the ongoing ImmuneRACE study and from 950 to 1,500 subjects provided by 6 global collaborators. Subjects who had been exposed to COVID-19, were actively infected with it, or had recovered from it provided the deeply sampled blood TCRbeta repertoires that made up the dataset. Where HLA class I and class II types were available, the types were taken from metadata supplied by the sample provider, not from assay-based typing.

Findings and caveats that apply to the study as a whole: Clinical and demographic metadata were provided uncurated, with the amount varying by source and participant.

A word on this clone: Its binding antigen is unknown. Per-nucleotide qualities are absent, and no much larger clonotype sits a single base away.

Based on the germline V gene, the CDR1 and CDR2 sequences are MNHNS and SASEGT. The CDR3 goes from the cysteine to the phenylalanine over 15 residues. The read is trimmed to its CDR3 DNA, 45 bases read in frame from base 1. Trimming takes 1 base from V and 6 bases from J, and the germline ends sit 10 bases apart. TCRbeta CDR3 regions were amplified from genomic DNA by means of the immunoSEQ Assay, a bias-controlled multiplex PCR. The original pipeline was this. The number of nucleated cells in each sample was estimated from the amplification of reference gene primers within the assay. To quantify the absolute abundance of each unique TCRbeta CDR3 rearrangement, sequence reads were collapsed and filtered. For each sample, productive Simpson clonality was calculated as the square root of Simpson's diversity index across productive rearrangements. The table comes from immuneACCESS by way of TCRdb, which keeps in-frame sequences with V and J called. Part of the clones is missing from these tables; in studies checked, under half for an unresolved V gene and the rest for unknown reasons. The V and J calls and clone size are taken from that table; D and trimming were inferred from the DNA. The table for this sample lists under 200,000 clones; approximately 87% of them were counted only once. The top ten hold under 13% of the sample.

One collaborating source in Seattle enrolled patients while the patients were actively infected and followed the patients over time throughout the course of disease. The collaborating institutions used their own protocols to collect whole blood in K2EDTA tubes. For TCRbeta analysis, collaborators shipped samples as frozen whole blood, isolated PBMCs, or DNA extracted from either of those sample types. In this chain, TRBV6-1 is recombined with TRBJ1-6, with the identity of the D gene unclear. Input material: peripheral blood. The TCR originated in a woman aged 70-85 years with COVID-19, enrolled during active disease. The CDR3 reads as follows: CASSEGGRVNSPLHF. In nucleotide form, the sequence is TGTGCCAGCAGTGAAGGAGGCAGAGTTAATTCACCCCTCCACTTT.